Reported below is one T cell receptor beta chain. CDR1 is MRHNA and CDR2 is SNTAGT in the germline V gene. CDR3 length equals 14 residues. Trimming took 2 bases from V and 0 from J, leaving 2 bases between them. Profiled with immunoSEQ multiplex PCR; TCRdb holds only in-frame clones, not every one. The table shows approximately 400,000 clones, with about 90% occurring only once. The data were obtained in a study of Ad26.COV2.S vaccination and SARS-CoV-2 variants. The chain links TRBV6-4 to TRBJ2-6; D unresolved. The source was peripheral blood, collected after recovery from COVID-19. The sequence was obtained from a human donor who had recovered from COVID-19. Here the CDR3 reads CASSDNSGANVLTF. CDR3 DNA sequence: TGTGCCAGCAGTGACAACTCTGGGGCCAACGTCCTGACTTTC.